This TCR beta chain appears in the sequencing data of a study of cytomegalovirus exposure and HLA in healthy donors. Concerning this clone itself: What it binds is unknown.

Study findings and constraints: Researchers left out some V segments, among them TRBV6-2 and TRBV6-3, as indistinguishable.

This CDR3 has 16 residues. Germline V gives CDR1 MNHNS, CDR2 SASEGT. V was cut by 1 base and J by 4 bases, with 13 bases left in between. Vbeta (60) and Jbeta (13) primers were used in the PCR. Sequencing used immunoSEQ multiplex PCR; TCRdb keeps in-frame clones, though not all of them. The sample has about 83,000 clones; 80% to 90% are singletons. This rearrangement joins TRBV6-1 to TRBJ2-2, with D possibly TRBD1 on 7 matching bases. Source material: PBMCs. The receptor's source is a woman in her twenties or thirties in good health and CMV-seronegative. The CDR3 region has the DNA TGTGCCAGCAGTGAAGGGGGGGACAGAGTCACCGGGGAGCTGTTTTTT. Translated, it gives CASSEGGDRVTGELFF.